Below are 25 T cell receptor beta chains sequenced from a single sample in a study of human versus mouse CDR3 diversity and MHC coevolution. Measured with immunoSEQ multiplex PCR; TCRdb has only the in-frame clones, and not every one. The data hold 45,000 to 75,000 clones, with about 94% observed a single time. Sequencing was done on a sample of naive CD4+ T cells from blood. The subset here: CD45RO-negative CD62L-positive naive CD4 T cells. Source of these receptors: a person aged 55-75 years in good health.

J is TRBJ1-2 and V is TRBV6-5; 7 bases align to TRBD1. The CDR3 length is 12 residues. V was clipped by 6 bases and J by 6 bases; unmatched bases: 4. Per germline, CDR1 MNHEY and CDR2 SVGAGI. In DNA, the CDR3 is TGTGCCAGCAGATCCACAGGGGATGGCTACACCTTC. It translates to CASRSTGDGYTF.

J is TRBJ2-1 and V is TRBV11-2; TRBD2 is a possible D gene (5 bases). The germline V gene encodes CDR1 SGHAT and CDR2 FQNNGV. Trimming pared 0 bases from V and 8 bases from J, leaving 17 bases between. The length of the CDR3 is 16 residues. In DNA, the CDR3 is TGTGCCAGCAGCTTAGAAAGCGGTCGATTTAGCTATGAGCAGTTCTTC. Translating it yields CASSLESGRFSYEQFF.

This clone was seen a single time. V gene TRBV27 combines with J gene TRBJ1-6; D is possibly TRBD1 (6 bases). Germline lookup yields CDR1 MNHEY and CDR2 SMNVEV (reference sequence). Trimming took 7 bases from V and 7 from J, leaving 14 bases between them. This CDR3 contains 14 residues. CDR3 coding DNA: TGTGCCAGCACTGTGGGCAGGGGCAATTCACCCCTCCACTTT. Translating it yields CASTVGRGNSPLHF.

The rearrangement links TRBV29-1 to TRBJ1-1; 7 nucleotides match TRBD1. Per germline, CDR1 SQVTM and CDR2 ANQGSEA. Trimming took 7 bases from V and 0 from J; bases not matched to a gene: 8. The CDR3 spans 14 residues. The CDR3 coding sequence is TGCAGCGCCCAACTGGGACAGCTGAACACTGAAGCTTTCTTT. It codes for CSAQLGQLNTEAFF.

The chain joins TRBV28 to TRBJ1-6, with 7 bases aligning to TRBD1. After removal of 2 bases from V and 6 bases from J, the junction contained 7 bases not matched to a gene. The germline CDR1 and CDR2 sequences are MDHEN and SYDVKM. The CDR3 totals 16 residues. CDR3 sequence reads: CASSLPGTDTNSPLHF. CDR3 DNA: TGTGCCAGCAGTTTACCGGGGACAGATACTAATTCACCCCTCCACTTT. The full variable domain, its missing parts supplied by reference TRBV28 and TRBJ1-6, is DVKVTQSSRYLVKRTGEKVFLECVQDMDHENMFWYRQDPGLGLRLIYFSYDVKMKEKGDIPEGYSVSREKKERFSLILESASTNQTSMYLCASSLPGTDTNSPLHFGNGTRLTVT.

Notes on this clone: At the DNA level, this CDR3 is encoded by other sequences in the same sample as well. V is TRBV10-1 and J is TRBJ1-1; maybe TRBD1 (6 bases). Germline-derived CDR1 and CDR2 are WNHNN and SYGVQD (reference sequence). V dropped 6 bases and J dropped 0 bases, with 8 bases sitting between them. The CDR3 runs 13 residues. The chain's CDR3 is CASRQGLNTEAFF. CDR3 coding DNA: TGCGCCAGCAGACAGGGCCTGAACACTGAAGCTTTCTTT.

The chain carries TRBV18 and TRBJ2-7; D is ambiguous. V lost 5 bases and J 9 bases, leaving 17 bases between the germline ends. The CDR3 has 13 amino acids. CDR1 and CDR2 (germline): KGHSH, LQKENI. CDR3 in amino acids: CASSALYEEGQYF. CDR3 in DNA: TGTGCCAGCTCAGCCCTATATGAGGAAGGGCAGTACTTC.

The CDR3 DNA is TGTGCCAGCAGCTTAAGGGGGCGGGAGTACGGCTACGAGCAGTACTTC. It is translated as CASSLRGREYGYEQYF. The chain uses TRBV7-3 and TRBJ2-7; D is possibly TRBD2 (7 bases). Germline loops: CDR1 SGHTA, CDR2 FQGTGA. The V end was cut by 1 base, the J end by 3 bases, with 16 bases between. The CDR3 is 16 residues long. Supplemented by reference TRBV7-3 and TRBJ2-7, the full variable domain reads GAGVSQTPSNKVTEKGKYVELRCDPISGHTALYWYRQSLGQGPEFLIYFQGTGAADDSGLPNDRFFAVRPEGSVSTLKIQRTERGDSAVYLCASSLRGREYGYEQYFGPGTRLTVT.

The chain is built from TRBV19 and TRBJ1-2, with D perhaps matching TRBD1 (5 bases). Germline loops: CDR1 LNHDA, CDR2 SQIVND (reference sequence). V was cut by 0 bases and J by 4 bases, with 9 bases left in between. CDR3 length equals 14 residues. The CDR3 DNA reads as TGTGCCAGTAGTATAGACAGGGTCGCCTATGGCTACACCTTC. It yields the protein CASSIDRVAYGYTF. Full variable domain (rest looked up from reference TRBV19 and TRBJ1-2): DGGITQSPKYLFRKEGQNVTLSCEQNLNHDAMYWYRQDPGQGLRLIYYSQIVNDFQKGDIAEGYSVSREKKESFPLTVTSAQKNPTAFYLCASSIDRVAYGYTFGSGTRLTVV.

This clone was seen once. This sequence joins TRBV2 and TRBJ2-1; 8 bases map to TRBD2. The germline V gene has CDR1 SNHLY and CDR2 FYNNEI. The CDR3 totals 13 residues. Germline trimming cut 7 bases from V and 7 bases from J; bases unmatched to any gene: 6. The DNA for the CDR3 is TGTGCCAGCACAACGGGGGGGGGAAATGAGCAGTTCTTC. It encodes CASTTGGGNEQFF.

This clone has a single count. The rearrangement links TRBV21-1 to TRBJ1-3; the D call of TRBD1 is as the table states it, not checked on the DNA. TRBV21-1 is a pseudogene segment. CDR3 length: 15 residues. The CDR3: CASSSETGGRNTIYF. The CDR3 bases are TGTGCCAGCAGTAGCGAGACAGGGGGAAGAAACACCATATATTTT.

CDR3 amino acids: CASSPLAGASDTQYF. The CDR3 nucleotides are TGTGCCAGCAGCCCCTTAGCGGGAGCATCAGATACGCAGTATTTT. V usage is TRBV7-9 and J usage is TRBJ2-3, with 9 positions matching TRBD2. Germline assignment: CDR1 SEHNR and CDR2 FQNEAQ (reference sequence). V lost 5 bases, J lost 4 bases, and 7 bases stayed unmatched. The CDR3 contains 15 residues. The entire variable domain, with the rest obtained from reference TRBV7-9 and TRBJ2-3, is as follows: DTGVSQNPRHKITKRGQNVTFRCDPISEHNRLYWYRQTLGQGPEFLTYFQNEAQLEKSRLLSDRFSAERPKGSFSTLEIQRTEQGDSAMYLCASSPLAGASDTQYFGPGTRLTVL.

The V and J genes are TRBV7-2 and TRBJ2-5; D is possibly TRBD2 (7 bases). The DNA matches TRBJ2-7 better at its end, which makes the J call doubtful. The CDR3 sequence is 13 residues long. CDR1 is SGHTA and CDR2 is FQGNSA in the germline V gene. CDR3 sequence: CASSRGGAYEQYF. Written as DNA, the CDR3 is TGTGCCAGCAGTAGGGGGGGGGCCTACGAGCAGTACTTC.

This chain uses TRBV5-1 with TRBJ2-3; the match to TRBD2 covers 9 bases. CDR1 SGHRS and CDR2 YFSETQ come from the germline V gene. J gave up 2 bases and V 0 bases, and 1 base lay outside the gene matches. CDR3 length: 15 amino acids. In nucleotides, the CDR3 is TGCGCCAGCAGCTTGGGGACTAGCGCCACAGATACGCAGTATTTT. This encodes CASSLGTSATDTQYF.

The CDR3 protein is CASSPLGLPANTGELFF. CDR3 sequence (DNA): TGTGCCAGCTCACCACTAGGACTGCCTGCGAACACCGGGGAGCTGTTTTTT. V and J are TRBV18 and TRBJ2-2; tentatively, D is TRBD2 (5 bases). This CDR3 contains 17 residues. V gave up 1 base and J gave up 0 bases, with 12 bases separating them. Germline V gives CDR1 KGHSH, CDR2 LQKENI.

The rearrangement joins TRBV4-1 to TRBJ2-1, with 10 bases identical to TRBD1. The CDR3 is 16 amino acids. V trimming: 4 bases; J trimming: 12 bases; junction bases outside the gene matches: 15. Germline-derived CDR1 and CDR2 are MGHRA and YSYEKL. The CDR3 spells CASSPRIGTGEGGQFF. Here the CDR3 DNA reads TGCGCCAGCAGCCCTCGAATTGGGACAGGGGAAGGGGGGCAGTTCTTC.

The V and J genes are TRBV9 and TRBJ2-3; possibly TRBD1 for D (6 bases). The CDR3 covers 14 residues. The germline gives CDR1 SGDLS, CDR2 YYNGEE. The V end was cut by 3 bases, the J end by 2 bases, with 10 bases between. The CDR3 region has the DNA TGTGCCAGCAGCGCTACAGGGTACACAGATACGCAGTATTTT. The encoded protein is CASSATGYTDTQYF.

The rearrangement uses TRBV11-3 and TRBJ1-1; 11 positions match TRBD1. CDR3 length: 14 residues. The V gene's germline CDR1 is SGHNT and CDR2 YENEEA. With V trimmed by 5 bases and J by 5 bases, 4 bases remained unmatched. Here the CDR3 reads CASSQDRGLTEAFF. The CDR3 coding sequence is TGTGCCAGCAGCCAGGACAGGGGGCTGACTGAAGCTTTCTTT.

The chain links TRBV5-1 to TRBJ2-5; TRBD2 aligns across 12 bases. The DNA matches TRBJ2-7 better at its end, which makes the J call doubtful. The CDR3 is 18 amino acids. The germline gives CDR1 SGHRS, CDR2 YFSETQ. CDR3 sequence (DNA): TGCGCCAGCAGCTTGGAAGGGACTAGCGGGCCCGGCGGGTACGAGCAGTACTTC. Amino acids: CASSLEGTSGPGGYEQYF.

The chain has TRBV9 and TRBJ2-5, with D perhaps TRBD2 (6 bases). Germline V gives CDR1 SGDLS, CDR2 YYNGEE. The CDR3 runs to 16 residues. V was cut by 4 bases and J by 5 bases, with 21 bases left in between. CDR3 protein: CASSMDPGRREETQYF. CDR3 DNA: TGTGCCAGCAGCATGGACCCTGGGCGGAGGGAGGAGACCCAGTACTTC.

The chain has TRBV15 and TRBJ2-7; tentatively, D is TRBD1 (6 bases). This CDR3 has 15 residues. V shed 3 bases and J shed 2 bases, with 14 bases lying between them. CDR1 LNHNV and CDR2 YYDKDF come from the germline V gene (reference sequence). The CDR3: CATSSGTGSAYEQYF. The CDR3 region has the DNA TGTGCCACCAGCAGCGGAACAGGGAGCGCCTACGAGCAGTACTTC. The full variable domain, rest sourced from reference TRBV15 and TRBJ2-7, is DAMVIQNPRYQVTQFGKPVTLSCSQTLNHNVMYWYQQKSSQAPKLLFHYYDKDFNNEADTPDNFQSRRPNTSFCFLDIRSPGLGDTAMYLCATSSGTGSAYEQYFGPGTRLTVT.

The genes are TRBV6-5 and TRBJ1-3; D gene unclear. Germline-derived CDR1 and CDR2 are MNHEY and SVGAGI. Trimming stripped 4 bases from V and 0 bases from J, with 10 bases between. The CDR3 runs to 15 residues. DNA for the CDR3: TGTGCCAGCAGTTCTAGACGGTCCTCTGGAAACACCATATATTTT. Residues: CASSSRRSSGNTIYF.

Comment on this clone: The same CDR3 is also encoded by other DNA sequences in this sample. The V gene is TRBV6-6, the J gene TRBJ2-7; no reliable D call. V shed 2 bases and J shed 1 base, with 6 bases lying between them. Germline assignment: CDR1 MNHNY and CDR2 SVGAGI (reference sequence). The CDR3 totals 13 residues. DNA for the CDR3: TGTGCCAGCAGTTACGGTCAGTCCTACGAGCAGTACTTC. Translation: CASSYGQSYEQYF.

This sequence joins TRBV21-1 and TRBJ2-5; the table's D gene call, TRBD2, was not cross checked with the DNA. TRBV21-1 constitutes a pseudogene. The CDR3 loop spans 16 amino acids. In DNA, the CDR3 is TGTGCCAGCACTATCCGTAGCGGGAGCCTCCAAGAGACCCAGTACTTC. It specifies CASTIRSGSLQETQYF.

This chain joins TRBV12-5 and TRBJ2-5, with 7 bases fitting TRBD1. In germline, CDR1 is LGHNT, CDR2 FRNRAP. The V gene end was trimmed by 5 bases and the J gene end by 1 base; junction bases not matched to a gene: 4. The CDR3 consists of 14 residues. The CDR3, as DNA: TGTGCTAGTGGTGTGGGGACAGCCCAAGAGACCCAGTACTTC. Its translation is CASGVGTAQETQYF.